The sequence of this TCR beta chain was determined in a study of immune cell composition in non-small cell lung cancer. The study, taken as a whole, reports: Around four fifths of squamous and 30% to 35% of adenocarcinoma cases had tumour-associated clones >0.5%. TIL tumour reactivity correlated with maximal tumour-associated clone frequency in adenocarcinoma.

Genomic DNA came from frozen unsorted single-cell suspensions. Assay used: immunoSEQ multiplex PCR; TCRdb lists only in-frame clones, some missing. Counted here are thousands of clones, over 70% occurring once; the ten biggest clones make up roughly 7%. V gave up 1 base and J gave up 4 bases, with 10 bases separating them. Germline CDR1 and CDR2: SGHNT and YENEEA. This CDR3 region has 14 residues. For this clone: What it binds is unknown.

The sequenced material came from lung tumor tissue. This TCR derives from a human donor with non-small cell lung cancer. The chain is built from TRBV11-3 and TRBJ1-2; D remains ambiguous. CDR3 DNA: TGTGCCAGCAGCTTAGGAGCGACCTCCTATGGCTACACCTTC. Encoded protein: CASSLGATSYGYTF.